This T cell receptor beta chain was retrieved from a study of PD-1 blockade in classical Hodgkin lymphoma. CDR3 size: 14 residues. Trimming cost V 5 bases and J 4 bases; bases outside gene matches: 7. The germline V gene has CDR1 SGHVS and CDR2 FQNEAQ. With no exception, relapse followed autologous stem cell transplantation in all patients, and brentuximab vedotin exposure varied. The repertoire was sequenced with immunoSEQ multiplex PCR; TCRdb's copy has only in-frame clones and lacks some. This table holds more than 25,000 clones, around three quarters found once. The receptor's source is a human donor with classical Hodgkin lymphoma. Material: peripheral blood mononuclear cells (PBMCs), obtained before the second cycle of nivolumab. This chain connects TRBV7-8 to TRBJ1-1; 7 nucleotides match TRBD1. In nucleotides, the CDR3 is TGTGCCAGCAGCCGAATCCAGGGGGGCACTGAAGCTTTCTTT. Protein product: CASSRIQGGTEAFF.